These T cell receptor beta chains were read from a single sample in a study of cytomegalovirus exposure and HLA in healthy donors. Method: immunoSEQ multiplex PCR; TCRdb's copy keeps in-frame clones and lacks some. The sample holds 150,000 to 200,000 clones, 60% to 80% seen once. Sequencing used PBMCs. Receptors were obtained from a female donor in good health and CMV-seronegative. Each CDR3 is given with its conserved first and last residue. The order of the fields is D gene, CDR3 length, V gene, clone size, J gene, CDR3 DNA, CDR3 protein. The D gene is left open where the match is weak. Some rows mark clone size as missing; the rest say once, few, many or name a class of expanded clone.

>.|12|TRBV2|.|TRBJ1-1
TGTGCCAGCCTCGGGACATCGCTCGAAGCTTTCTTT
CASLGTSLEAFF
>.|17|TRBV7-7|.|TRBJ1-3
TGTGCTAGCAGCTTATGGCCCAGGGGAACCTTAGGAAACACCATATATTTT
CASSLWPRGTLGNTIYF
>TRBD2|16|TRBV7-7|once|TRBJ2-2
TGTGCTAGCAGCGCGGTAGCGGGAGTGAACACCGGGGAGCTGTTTTTT
CASSAVAGVNTGELFF
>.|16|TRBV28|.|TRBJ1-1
TGTGCCAGCAGTCGCAGGTTGGAGGGTTTGGACACTGAAGCTTTCTTT
CASSRRLEGLDTEAFF
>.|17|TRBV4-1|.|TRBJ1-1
TGCGCCAGCAGCCAAGTGGGGCTTAGGGGCTTGGGGACTGAAGCTTTCTTT
CASSQVGLRGLGTEAFF
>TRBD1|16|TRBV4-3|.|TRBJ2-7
TGCGCCAGCAGCCAAGAAAGACAGGGGATAGGTTACGAGCAGTACTTC
CASSQERQGIGYEQYF
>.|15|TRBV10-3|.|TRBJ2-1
TGTGCCATCAGTGAAGGAGCGACCCGAAGCAATGAGCAGTTCTTC
CAISEGATRSNEQFF
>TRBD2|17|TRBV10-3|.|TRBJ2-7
TGTGCCATCAGTGAGTCTGTAATAGCGGGTTTCTCCTACGAGCAGTACTTC
CAISESVIAGFSYEQYF
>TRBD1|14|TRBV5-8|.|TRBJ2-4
TGTGCCAGCAGCTCGGGACAGGGGGAGGACATTCAGTACTTC
CASSSGQGEDIQYF
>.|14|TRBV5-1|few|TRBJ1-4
TGCGCCAGCAGCTTGGACAGCAGTAATGAAAAACTGTTTTTT
CASSLDSSNEKLFF
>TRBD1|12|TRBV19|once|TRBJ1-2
TGTGCCACCGGGGACAGCTACTATGGCTACACCTTC
CATGDSYYGYTF
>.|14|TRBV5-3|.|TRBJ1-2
TGTGCCAGAAGCTTGGCGTTTGCAGTTGGTGGCTACACCTTC
CARSLAFAVGGYTF
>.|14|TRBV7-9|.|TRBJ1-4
TGTGCCAGCAGCTTGGGGAGGGATGATGAAAAACTGTTTTTT
CASSLGRDDEKLFF
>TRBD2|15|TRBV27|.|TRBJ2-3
TGTGCCAGCACCACTAGCGGGGGACGAACAGATACGCAGTATTTT
CASTTSGGRTDTQYF
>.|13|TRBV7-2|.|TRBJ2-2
TGTGCCAGCAGCTTCCGGGGTCCCGGGGAGCTGTTTTTT
CASSFRGPGELFF
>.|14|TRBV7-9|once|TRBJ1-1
TGTGCCAGCAGCACGGATATTGGGGCCACTGAAGCTTTCTTT
CASSTDIGATEAFF